What follows are 30 T cell receptor beta chains derived from one specimen sequenced in a study of T cell changes during pregnancy in multiple sclerosis. Only in-frame clones appear in the TCRdb table, and some are missing; sequencing was by immunoSEQ multiplex PCR. The repertoire holds around 38,000 clones, with 92% as singletons. Source: CD8+ T cells from peripheral blood mononuclear cells, taken in the third trimester of pregnancy. These receptors were collected from a female donor with multiple sclerosis, enrolled in a pregnancy study.

The V and J genes are TRBV4-3 and TRBJ2-2, with TRBD2 matching over 9 bases. Germline trimming cut 0 bases from V and 2 bases from J; bases unmatched to any gene: 4. The CDR3 spans 17 residues. CDR1 and CDR2 (germline): LGHNA, YSLEER. As DNA, the CDR3 is TGCGCCAGCAGCCAAGATTTCCTAGCGGGAAACACCGGGGAGCTGTTTTTT. This sequence encodes CASSQDFLAGNTGELFF.

This clone occurred once. The chain combines TRBV19 with TRBJ1-2; 8 positions match TRBD1. J gave up 1 base and V 9 bases, and 10 bases lay outside the gene matches. CDR3 size: 15 residues. Germline-derived CDR1 and CDR2 are LNHDA and SQIVND (reference sequence). The chain's CDR3 is CARTATGQVNYGYTF. CDR3 in DNA: TGTGCCAGGACTGCTACGGGACAGGTTAACTATGGCTACACCTTC.

The rearrangement uses TRBV27 and TRBJ2-1, with 12 bases fitting TRBD2. This CDR3 is 17 amino acids long. The V gene's germline CDR1 is MNHEY and CDR2 SMNVEV (reference sequence). The V gene end was trimmed by 5 bases and the J gene end by 2 bases; junction bases not matched to a gene: 7. The CDR3 bases are TGTGCCAGCAGTCTAGAAGGACTAGCGGGGACCTACAATGAGCAGTTCTTC. This encodes CASSLEGLAGTYNEQFF.

The genes are TRBV10-3 and TRBJ2-1; 8 bases are shared with TRBD2. The V segment lost 11 bases and the J segment 9 bases; nucleotides outside the gene matches: 12. Germline V gives CDR1 ENHRY, CDR2 SYGVKD. The CDR3 sequence is 13 residues long. The CDR3 sequence: CALGTSLQGEQFF. The CDR3 bases are TGTGCCCTCGGGACTAGTCTTCAGGGTGAGCAGTTCTTC.

A single count supports this clone. The J gene is TRBJ2-7, the V gene TRBV4-3; TRBD2 matches 7 bases. Germline lookup yields CDR1 LGHNA and CDR2 YSLEER. Trimming cost V 4 bases and J 2 bases; bases outside gene matches: 11. The length of the CDR3 is 16 residues. CDR3 sequence (DNA): TGCGCCAGCAGCCCGACTTTGGAGGCGGGGGCCTACGAGCAGTACTTC. Translated, it gives CASSPTLEAGAYEQYF.

This rearrangement joins TRBV5-4 to TRBJ1-2, with D perhaps TRBD1 (6 bases). V dropped 6 bases and J dropped 4 bases, with 13 bases sitting between them. CDR1 and CDR2 from the germline V gene are SGHNT and YYREEE (reference sequence). This CDR3 has 13 residues. CDR3 in amino acids: CASIGGDAYGYTF. DNA of the CDR3: TGTGCCAGCATTGGGGGCGATGCCTATGGCTACACCTTC. Full variable domain (remainder filled in from reference TRBV5-4 and TRBJ1-2): ETGVTQSPTHLIKTRGQQVTLRCSSQSGHNTVSWYQQALGQGPQFIFQYYREEENGRGNFPPRFSGLQFPNYSSELNVNALELDDSALYLCASIGGDAYGYTFGSGTRLTVV.

The CDR3 sequence: CASSPGGDRQPQHF. In nucleotides, the CDR3 is TGTGCCAGCAGCCCCGGGGGGGATCGTCAGCCCCAGCATTTT. The genes are TRBV9 and TRBJ1-5, with D possibly TRBD1 on 5 matching bases. Deletions cut 4 bases from V and 6 bases from J, with 14 bases between. This CDR3 is 14 amino acids long. The V gene's germline CDR1 is SGDLS and CDR2 YYNGEE.

A word on this clone: The germline gene is not matched at one end of the junction; a read error may be the cause. The chain uses TRBV7-7 and TRBJ2-1; D might be TRBD1 (6 bases). The CDR3 spans 14 residues. Germline loops: CDR1 SSHAT, CDR2 FNYEAQ (reference sequence). CDR3 amino acids: CASSLVEGGPLQFF. The CDR3 nucleotides read TGTGCTAGCAGCTTAGTTGAAGGGGGACCTTTGCAGTTCTTC. The full variable domain, in which reference TRBV7-7 and TRBJ2-1 provide the parts outside the CDR3, is GAGVSQSPRYKVTKRGQDVTLRCDPISSHATLYWYQQALGQGPEFLTYFNYEAQPDKSGLPSDRFSAERPEGSISTLTIQRTEQRDSAMYRCASSLVEGGPLQFFGPGTRLTVL.

The V and J genes are TRBV7-9 and TRBJ2-2, with TRBD1 as a possible D gene (6 bases). This CDR3 has 17 amino acids. V was clipped by 5 bases and J by 0 bases, with 16 bases between them. Germline V gene data show CDR1 as SEHNR and CDR2 as FQNEAQ (reference sequence). The CDR3 DNA sequence: TGTGCCAGCAGCGCTCGGTGGACAGTGACGAACACCGGGGAGCTGTTTTTT. Amino acid sequence: CASSARWTVTNTGELFF.

This chain links TRBV6-5 with TRBJ2-2; the match to TRBD1 covers 9 bases. Germline-derived CDR1 and CDR2 are MNHEY and SVGAGI. J lost 5 bases, V lost 6 bases, and 4 bases had no gene match. This CDR3 has 14 amino acids. The CDR3 DNA reads as TGTGCCAGCAGAACCGGGACAGGGACCGGGGAGCTGTTTTTT. Encoded protein: CASRTGTGTGELFF.

This CDR3 is CQSSPPTGNQMNTEAFF. The CDR3 DNA reads TGTCAAAGTAGCCCCCCCACCGGGAATCAAATGAACACTGAAGCTTTCTTT. The V call is TRBV2, the J call TRBJ1-1; D uncertain. This CDR3 contains 17 residues. Germline CDR1 and CDR2: SNHLY and FYNNEI. The full variable domain, completed using reference TRBV2 and TRBJ1-1, is EPEVTQTPSHQVTQMGQEVILRCVPISNHLYFYWYRQILGQKVEFLVSFYNNEISEKSEIFDDQFSVERPDGSNFTLKIRSTKLEDSAMYFCQSSPPTGNQMNTEAFFGQGTRLTVV.

This clone has only a few counts. V and J are TRBV4-1 and TRBJ1-2, with 7 bases aligning to TRBD1. J lost 4 bases, V lost 1 base, and 6 bases had no gene match. In germline, CDR1 is MGHRA, CDR2 YSYEKL. The length of the CDR3 is 15 residues. CDR3 DNA: TGCGCCAGCAGCCAAGCCCTCAGGGGGAGCTATGGCTACACCTTC. As protein: CASSQALRGSYGYTF.

This clone has a single count. The CDR3 reads CASSSGLAGGPWGETQYF. Written as DNA, the CDR3 is TGTGCCAGCAGTTCCGGACTAGCGGGAGGGCCTTGGGGTGAGACCCAGTACTTC. The chain links TRBV28 to TRBJ2-5; 15 nucleotides align to TRBD2. The length of the CDR3 is 18 residues. Germline CDR1 is MDHEN and CDR2 is SYDVKM. Germline trimming cut 4 bases from V and 5 bases from J; bases unmatched to any gene: 11.

CDR3 in DNA: TGTGCCAGCAGTTTAGACGGGTTCCAGCCCCAGCATTTT. It specifies CASSLDGFQPQHF. The rearrangement uses TRBV27 and TRBJ1-5; D unclear. Germline V gene data show CDR1 as MNHEY and CDR2 as SMNVEV (reference sequence). V was trimmed by 2 bases and J by 7 bases, leaving 9 bases between them. The length of the CDR3 is 13 residues.

CDR3 bases: TGTGCCAGCAGTGGCTCGCGGGGGCTCTCCTACGAGCAGTACTTC. Translated, it gives CASSGSRGLSYEQYF. This chain joins TRBV27 and TRBJ2-7; a possible D gene is TRBD2 (7 bases). The CDR3 extends over 15 amino acids. Germline CDR1 is MNHEY and CDR2 is SMNVEV (reference sequence). V was cut by 5 bases and J by 0 bases, with 14 bases left in between.

The chain uses TRBV19 and TRBJ1-1; 9 nucleotides line up with TRBD1. After removal of 1 base from V and 4 bases from J, the junction contained 7 bases not matched to a gene. Germline assignment: CDR1 LNHDA and CDR2 SQIVND (reference sequence). CDR3 length equals 16 residues. This CDR3 reads CASSIVIGQGSTEAFF. DNA of the CDR3: TGTGCCAGTAGTATAGTAATAGGACAGGGGAGCACTGAAGCTTTCTTT.

The V and J genes are TRBV11-1 and TRBJ1-1; 7 bases fit TRBD1. V shed 2 bases, J shed 0 bases, and the junction held 6 bases outside the gene matches. The germline V gene has CDR1 SGHAT and CDR2 FQDESV (reference sequence). The CDR3 is made up of 16 amino acids. DNA of the CDR3: TGTGCCAGCAGCTTATGGGGGGACAGTTTGAACACTGAAGCTTTCTTT. Translated: CASSLWGDSLNTEAFF.

The gene calls are TRBV28 and TRBJ2-7; weak D call: TRBD2 (5 bases). The germline V gene has CDR1 MDHEN and CDR2 SYDVKM. The V end was cut by 6 bases, the J end by 3 bases, with 12 bases between. This CDR3 region has 13 residues. The DNA for the CDR3 is TGTGCCAGCAGCCTCGGGGTGGGCTACGAGCAGTACTTC. Residues: CASSLGVGYEQYF.

The chain has TRBV5-1 and TRBJ1-1; the D is unclear. V was pared by 5 bases and J by 0 bases, with 11 bases between. In germline, CDR1 is SGHRS, CDR2 YFSETQ. The CDR3 length is 14 residues. This CDR3 is CASRGRDLNTEAFF. Written as DNA, the CDR3 is TGCGCCAGCAGGGGCCGGGATTTGAACACTGAAGCTTTCTTT.

The rearrangement joins TRBV15 to TRBJ1-5; 8 bases map to TRBD1. Trimming removed 6 bases from V and 5 bases from J; junction bases left unmatched: 9. Germline CDR1 is LNHNV and CDR2 is YYDKDF (reference sequence). The length of the CDR3 is 15 residues. The CDR3 region has the DNA TGTGCCACCAGTCCCGGGACAGGAATCGATCAGCCCCAGCATTTT. Translation gives CATSPGTGIDQPQHF.

The V and J genes are TRBV23-1 and TRBJ2-7; tentative D call: TRBD1 (5 bases). TRBV23-1 is an ORF; its function is uncertain. Trimming left V 9 bases short and J 6 bases short, with 12 bases between. The CDR3 consists of 11 residues. The CDR3: CARGKGLEQYF. In DNA form, the CDR3 reads TGCGCCAGAGGGAAGGGGCTCGAGCAGTACTTC.

The V call is TRBV18, the J call TRBJ2-7; TRBD1 is a possible D gene (6 bases). V shed 3 bases and J shed 5 bases, with 8 bases lying between them. The CDR3 totals 12 residues. The V gene's germline CDR1 is KGHSH and CDR2 LQKENI. The CDR3 protein is CASSPQGNEQYF. CDR3 sequence (DNA): TGTGCCAGCTCACCCCAGGGGAACGAGCAGTACTTC.

CDR3 in amino acids: CASSIVPDNYGYTF. The DNA for the CDR3 is TGTGCCAGTAGTATAGTCCCAGATAACTATGGCTACACCTTC. The chain is built from TRBV19 and TRBJ1-2; no definite D call. CDR3 length: 14 residues. CDR1 and CDR2 from the germline V gene are LNHDA and SQIVND (reference sequence). V lost 1 base and J lost 1, with 7 bases in between.

The V gene is TRBV13, the J gene TRBJ2-1, with 8 bases fitting TRBD2. Germline trimming cut 5 bases from V and 4 bases from J; bases unmatched to any gene: 4. The CDR3 length is 14 residues. The germline V gene encodes CDR1 PRHDT and CDR2 FYEKMQ (reference sequence). CDR3 residues: CASSASGRYNEQFF. The CDR3 nucleotides are TGTGCCAGCAGCGCTAGCGGGCGGTACAATGAGCAGTTCTTC.

V gene TRBV29-1 combines with J gene TRBJ2-7; TRBD2 agrees at 10 bases. The CDR3 consists of 14 residues. Germline values: CDR1 SQVTM, CDR2 ANQGSEA. The trim removed 3 bases at V and 0 bases at J, leaving 2 bases unmatched. The CDR3 here is CSVDSSGSSYEQYF. The CDR3 coding sequence is TGCAGCGTTGATTCTAGCGGGAGCTCCTACGAGCAGTACTTC.

The chain couples TRBV19 to TRBJ2-7, with 10 nucleotides matching TRBD1. The V and J ends lost 3 bases and 5 bases, in that order; junction bases with no gene match: 4. The germline CDR1 and CDR2 sequences are LNHDA and SQIVND (reference sequence). CDR3 size: 14 residues. The chain's CDR3 is CASSIGTGVDEQYF. The CDR3 DNA reads TGTGCCAGTAGTATCGGGACAGGGGTCGACGAGCAGTACTTC.

The V and J genes are TRBV27 and TRBJ2-7; 10 bases match TRBD2. The length of the CDR3 is 15 residues. The trim removed 0 bases at V and 6 bases at J, leaving 5 bases unmatched. Per the germline V gene, CDR1 is MNHEY and CDR2 is SMNVEV (reference sequence). The CDR3 protein is CASSLSASGSIEQYF. CDR3 in DNA: TGTGCCAGCAGTTTATCGGCTAGCGGGAGCATCGAGCAGTACTTC.

J is TRBJ2-1 and V is TRBV7-9; 8 nucleotides align to TRBD2. This CDR3 is built from 15 residues. The V gene end was trimmed by 2 bases and the J gene end by 5 bases; junction bases not matched to a gene: 5. Germline loops: CDR1 SEHNR, CDR2 FQNEAQ (reference sequence). The CDR3 DNA is TGTGCCAGCAGCTTATTACTAGCGGAACACAATGAGCAGTTCTTC. Its protein product is CASSLLLAEHNEQFF. Combining the CDR3 with reference TRBV7-9 and TRBJ2-1 gives the whole variable domain DTGVSQNPRHKITKRGQNVTFRCDPISEHNRLYWYRQTLGQGPEFLTYFQNEAQLEKSRLLSDRFSAERPKGSFSTLEIQRTEQGDSAMYLCASSLLLAEHNEQFFGPGTRLTVL.

The J gene is TRBJ1-1, the V gene TRBV10-3; weak D call: TRBD1 (6 bases). Trimming left V 7 bases short and J 1 base short, with 16 bases between. The germline V gene has CDR1 ENHRY and CDR2 SYGVKD. CDR3 length equals 15 residues. CDR3 protein: CAINDVQGKNTEAFF. In nucleotides, the CDR3 is TGTGCCATCAATGACGTTCAGGGGAAGAACACTGAAGCTTTCTTT.

This chain connects TRBV6-5 to TRBJ2-3; a weak D match, TRBD2 (5 bases). Trimming took off 5 bases at V and 6 bases at J, with 12 bases between the two ends. In germline, CDR1 is MNHEY, CDR2 SVGAGI. This CDR3 is built from 13 residues. Here the CDR3 DNA reads TGTGCCAGCAGTCCCTGGACGGGGGATACGCAGTATTTT. Its protein product is CASSPWTGDTQYF.